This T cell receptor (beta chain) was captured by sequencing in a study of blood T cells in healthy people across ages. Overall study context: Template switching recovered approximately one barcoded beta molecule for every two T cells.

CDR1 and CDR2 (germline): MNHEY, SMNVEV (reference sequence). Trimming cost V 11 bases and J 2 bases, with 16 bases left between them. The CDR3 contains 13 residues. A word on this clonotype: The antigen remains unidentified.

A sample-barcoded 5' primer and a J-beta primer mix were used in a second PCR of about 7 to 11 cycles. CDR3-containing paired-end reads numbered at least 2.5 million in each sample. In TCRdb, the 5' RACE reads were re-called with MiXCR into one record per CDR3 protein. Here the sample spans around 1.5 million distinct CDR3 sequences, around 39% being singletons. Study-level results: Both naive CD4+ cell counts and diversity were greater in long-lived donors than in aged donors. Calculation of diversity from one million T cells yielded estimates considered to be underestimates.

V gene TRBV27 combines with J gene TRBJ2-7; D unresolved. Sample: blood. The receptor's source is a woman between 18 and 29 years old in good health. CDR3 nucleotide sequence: TGTGCCGCCTCTACCGCGCCGACCTACGAGCAGTACTTC. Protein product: CAASTAPTYEQYF.